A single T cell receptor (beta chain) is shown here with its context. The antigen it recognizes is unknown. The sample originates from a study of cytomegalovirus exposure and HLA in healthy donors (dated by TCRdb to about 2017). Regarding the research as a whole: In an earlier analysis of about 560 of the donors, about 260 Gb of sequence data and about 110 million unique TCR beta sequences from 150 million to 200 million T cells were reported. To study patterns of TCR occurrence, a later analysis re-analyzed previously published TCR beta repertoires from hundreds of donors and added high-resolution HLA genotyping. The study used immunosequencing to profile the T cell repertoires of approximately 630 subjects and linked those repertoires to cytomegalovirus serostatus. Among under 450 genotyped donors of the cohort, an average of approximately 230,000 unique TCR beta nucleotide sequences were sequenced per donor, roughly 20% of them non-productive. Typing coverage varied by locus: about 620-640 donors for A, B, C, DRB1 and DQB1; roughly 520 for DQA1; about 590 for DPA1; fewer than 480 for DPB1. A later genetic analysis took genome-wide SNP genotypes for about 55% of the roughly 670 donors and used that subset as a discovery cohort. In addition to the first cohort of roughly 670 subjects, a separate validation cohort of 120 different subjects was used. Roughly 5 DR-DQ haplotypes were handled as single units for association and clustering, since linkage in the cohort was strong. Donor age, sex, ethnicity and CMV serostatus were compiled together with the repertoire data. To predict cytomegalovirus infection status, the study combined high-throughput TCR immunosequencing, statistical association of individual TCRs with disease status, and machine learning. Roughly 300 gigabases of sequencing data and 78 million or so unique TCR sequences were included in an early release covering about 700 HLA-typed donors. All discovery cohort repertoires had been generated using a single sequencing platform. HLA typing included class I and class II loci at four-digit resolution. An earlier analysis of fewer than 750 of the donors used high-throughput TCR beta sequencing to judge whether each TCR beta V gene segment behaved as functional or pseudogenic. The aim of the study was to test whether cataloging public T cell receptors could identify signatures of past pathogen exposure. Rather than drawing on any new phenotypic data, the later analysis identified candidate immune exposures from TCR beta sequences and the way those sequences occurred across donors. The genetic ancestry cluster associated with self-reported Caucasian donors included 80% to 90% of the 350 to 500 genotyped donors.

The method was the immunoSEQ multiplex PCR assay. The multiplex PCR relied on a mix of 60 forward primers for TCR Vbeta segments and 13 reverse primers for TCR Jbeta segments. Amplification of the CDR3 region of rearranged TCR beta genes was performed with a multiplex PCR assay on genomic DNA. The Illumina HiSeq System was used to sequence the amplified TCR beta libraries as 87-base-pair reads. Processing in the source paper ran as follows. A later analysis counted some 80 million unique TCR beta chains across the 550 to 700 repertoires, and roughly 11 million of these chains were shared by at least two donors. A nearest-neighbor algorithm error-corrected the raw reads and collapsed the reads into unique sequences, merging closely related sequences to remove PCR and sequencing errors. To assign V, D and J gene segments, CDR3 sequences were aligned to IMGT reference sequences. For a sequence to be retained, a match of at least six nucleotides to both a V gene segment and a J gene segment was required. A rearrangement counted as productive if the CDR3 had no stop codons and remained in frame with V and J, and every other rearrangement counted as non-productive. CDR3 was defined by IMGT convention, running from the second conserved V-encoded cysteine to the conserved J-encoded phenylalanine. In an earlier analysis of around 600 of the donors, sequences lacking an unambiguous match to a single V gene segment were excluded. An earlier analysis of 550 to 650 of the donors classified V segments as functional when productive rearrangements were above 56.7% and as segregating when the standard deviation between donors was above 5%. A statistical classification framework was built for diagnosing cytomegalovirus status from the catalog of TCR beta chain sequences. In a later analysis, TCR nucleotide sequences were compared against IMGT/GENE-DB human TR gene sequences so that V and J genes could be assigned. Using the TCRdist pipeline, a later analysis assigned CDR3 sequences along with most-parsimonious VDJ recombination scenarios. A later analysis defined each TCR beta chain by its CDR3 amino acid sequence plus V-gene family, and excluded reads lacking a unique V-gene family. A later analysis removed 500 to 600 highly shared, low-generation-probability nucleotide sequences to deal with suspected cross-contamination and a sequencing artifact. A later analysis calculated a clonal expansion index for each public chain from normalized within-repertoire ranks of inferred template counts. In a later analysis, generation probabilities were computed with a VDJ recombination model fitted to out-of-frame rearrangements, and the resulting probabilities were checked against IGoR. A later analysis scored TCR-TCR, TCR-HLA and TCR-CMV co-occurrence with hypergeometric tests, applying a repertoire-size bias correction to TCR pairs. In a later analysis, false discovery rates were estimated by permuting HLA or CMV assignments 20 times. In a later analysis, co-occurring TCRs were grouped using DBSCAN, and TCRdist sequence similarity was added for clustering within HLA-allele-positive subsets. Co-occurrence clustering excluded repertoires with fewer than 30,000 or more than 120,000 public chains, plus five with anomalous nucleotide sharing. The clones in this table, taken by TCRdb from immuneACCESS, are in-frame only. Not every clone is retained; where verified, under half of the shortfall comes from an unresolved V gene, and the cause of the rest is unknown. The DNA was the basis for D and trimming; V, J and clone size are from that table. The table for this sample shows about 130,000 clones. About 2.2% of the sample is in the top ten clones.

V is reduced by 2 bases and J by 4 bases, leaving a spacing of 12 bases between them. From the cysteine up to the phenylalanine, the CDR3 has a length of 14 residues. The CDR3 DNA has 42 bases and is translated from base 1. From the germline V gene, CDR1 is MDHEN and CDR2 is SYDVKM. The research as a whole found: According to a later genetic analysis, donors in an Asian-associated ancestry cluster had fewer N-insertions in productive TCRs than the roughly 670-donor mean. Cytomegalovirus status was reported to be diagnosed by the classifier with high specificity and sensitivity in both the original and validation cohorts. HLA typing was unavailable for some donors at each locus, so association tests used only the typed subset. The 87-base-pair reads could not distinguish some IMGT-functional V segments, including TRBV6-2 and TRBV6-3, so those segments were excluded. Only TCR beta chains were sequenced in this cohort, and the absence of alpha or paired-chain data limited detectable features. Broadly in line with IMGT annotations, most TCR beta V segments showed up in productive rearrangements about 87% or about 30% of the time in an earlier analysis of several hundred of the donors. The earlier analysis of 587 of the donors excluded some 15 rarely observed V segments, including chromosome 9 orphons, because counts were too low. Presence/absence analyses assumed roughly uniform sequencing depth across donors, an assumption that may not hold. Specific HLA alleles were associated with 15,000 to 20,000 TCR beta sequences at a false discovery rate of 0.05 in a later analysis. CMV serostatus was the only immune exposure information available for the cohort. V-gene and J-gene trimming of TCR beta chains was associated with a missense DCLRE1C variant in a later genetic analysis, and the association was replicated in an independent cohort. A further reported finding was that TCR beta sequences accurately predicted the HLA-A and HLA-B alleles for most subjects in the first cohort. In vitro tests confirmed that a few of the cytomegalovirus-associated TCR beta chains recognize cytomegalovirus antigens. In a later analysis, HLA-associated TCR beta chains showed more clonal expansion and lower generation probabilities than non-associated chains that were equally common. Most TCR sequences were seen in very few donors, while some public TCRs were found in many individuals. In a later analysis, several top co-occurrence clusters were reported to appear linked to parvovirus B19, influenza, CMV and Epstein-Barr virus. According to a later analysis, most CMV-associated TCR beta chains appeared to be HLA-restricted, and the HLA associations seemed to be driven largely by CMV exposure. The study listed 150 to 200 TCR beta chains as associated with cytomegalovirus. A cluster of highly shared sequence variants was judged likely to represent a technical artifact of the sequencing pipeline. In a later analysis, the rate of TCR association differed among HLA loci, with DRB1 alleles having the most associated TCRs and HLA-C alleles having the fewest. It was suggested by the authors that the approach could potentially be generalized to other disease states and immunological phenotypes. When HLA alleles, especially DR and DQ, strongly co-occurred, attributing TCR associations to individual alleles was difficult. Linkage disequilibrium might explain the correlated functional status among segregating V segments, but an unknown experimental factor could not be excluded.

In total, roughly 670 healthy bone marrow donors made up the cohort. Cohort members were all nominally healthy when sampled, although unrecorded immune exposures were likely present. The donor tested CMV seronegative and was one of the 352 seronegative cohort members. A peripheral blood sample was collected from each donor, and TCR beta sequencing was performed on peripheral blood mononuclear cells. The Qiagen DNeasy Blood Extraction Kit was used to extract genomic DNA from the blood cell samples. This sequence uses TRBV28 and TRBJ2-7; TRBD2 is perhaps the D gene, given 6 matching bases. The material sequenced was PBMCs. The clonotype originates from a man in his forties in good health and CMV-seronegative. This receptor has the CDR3 CASSLEPSAYEQYF. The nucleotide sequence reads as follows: TGTGCCAGCAGTTTAGAGCCTAGCGCATACGAGCAGTACTTC.